A selection of T cell receptor beta chains follows, all from one sample in a study of cytomegalovirus exposure and HLA in healthy donors. The repertoire was sequenced with immunoSEQ multiplex PCR; TCRdb's copy has only in-frame clones and lacks some. This table holds fewer than 250,000 clones, 70% to 75% found once. Sample: PBMCs. The origin of the receptors is a man aged 25 to 45 in good health and CMV-seropositive. Both conserved end residues are part of each CDR3. The order of the fields is clone size, J gene, D gene, V gene, CDR3 protein, CDR3 DNA. D genes are given only for firm matches. Only some rows state a clone size, as once, few, many or a class for expanded clones.

few	TRBJ2-1	.	TRBV6-1	CASSPPGSSNEQFF	TGTGCCAGCAGTCCCCCAGGGTCGAGCAATGAGCAGTTCTTC
few	TRBJ2-7	TRBD2	TRBV5-4	CASSSGLLAGGTYEQYF	TGTGCCAGCAGCTCGGGTCTTCTAGCGGGAGGTACCTACGAGCAGTACTTC
.	TRBJ2-7	.	TRBV5-6	CASSREDPYEQYF	TGTGCCAGCAGCAGAGAGGATCCCTACGAGCAGTACTTC
few	TRBJ2-3	.	TRBV9	CASSVATGTTDTQYF	TGTGCCAGCAGCGTAGCTACAGGGACCACAGATACGCAGTATTTT
.	TRBJ2-3	.	TRBV5-1	CASSLGHGATDTQYF	TGCGCCAGCAGCTTGGGCCATGGGGCCACAGATACGCAGTATTTT
.	TRBJ2-5	TRBD2	TRBV19	CASSQTSTETQYF	TGTGCCAGTAGCCAGACTAGCACGGAGACCCAGTACTTC
.	TRBJ1-1	.	TRBV18	CASSPVGAAEAFF	TGTGCCAGCTCACCGGTGGGGGCGGCTGAAGCTTTCTTT
.	TRBJ1-3	.	TRBV10-3	CAITGGPGNTIYF	TGTGCCATCACGGGGGGGCCTGGAAACACCATATATTTT
.	TRBJ2-3	.	TRBV6-5	CASSGGADTQYF	TGTGCCAGCAGTGGAGGGGCAGATACGCAGTATTTT
.	TRBJ1-1	.	TRBV30	CAWSVSQGRAEAFF	TGTGCCTGGAGTGTATCCCAGGGTAGAGCTGAAGCTTTCTTT
.	TRBJ2-4	.	TRBV7-2	CASSLRELAKNIQYF	TGTGCCAGCAGCTTGCGGGAATTAGCCAAAAACATTCAGTACTTC
.	TRBJ1-2	.	TRBV6-5	CASSYPGGGDGYTF	TGTGCCAGCAGTTATCCGGGCGGGGGGGATGGCTACACCTTC
.	TRBJ1-5	.	TRBV7-9	CASSQDQRGPQHF	TGTGCCAGCAGCCAGGACCAACGGGGGCCCCAGCATTTT
few	TRBJ1-5	.	TRBV19	CASSIPPPGSNQPQHF	TGTGCCAGTAGTATCCCCCCCCCGGGTAGCAATCAGCCCCAGCATTTT
.	TRBJ1-5	.	TRBV2	CASRGRDNNQPQHF	TGTGCCAGCAGGGGCAGGGATAACAATCAGCCCCAGCATTTT
.	TRBJ2-7	TRBD2	TRBV14	CASSLVPPPGGSYEQYF	TGTGCCAGCAGCCTCGTGCCGCCCCCGGGGGGCTCCTACGAGCAGTACTTC
.	TRBJ1-2	.	TRBV28	CASTTGVYGYTF	TGTGCCAGCACCACGGGGGTCTATGGCTACACCTTC
.	TRBJ2-2	.	TRBV4-3	CASSQNGQPTGGLFF	TGCGCCAGCAGCCAGAACGGGCAACCCACCGGGGGGCTGTTTTTT
few	TRBJ2-3	.	TRBV7-9	CASSLNPGVGTDTQYF	TGTGCCAGCAGCTTAAATCCAGGGGTAGGCACAGATACGCAGTATTTT
.	TRBJ1-1	TRBD1	TRBV18	CASSRGQGTEAFF	TGTGCCAGCTCTAGGGGGCAAGGAACTGAAGCTTTCTTT
.	TRBJ1-4	.	TRBV30	CAWSATRMAGRREKLFF	TGTGCCTGGAGTGCTACAAGGATGGCAGGGCGGCGGGAAAAACTGTTTTTT
few	TRBJ2-3	.	TRBV19	CASTLGRIGTDTQYF	TGTGCCAGTACCCTGGGGCGAATCGGCACAGATACGCAGTATTTT
.	TRBJ2-1	TRBD2	TRBV6-1	CASSEELAVYNEQFF	TGTGCCAGCAGTGAGGAACTAGCGGTCTACAATGAGCAGTTCTTC
few	TRBJ1-5	.	TRBV5-1	CASSLGGPNQPQHF	TGCGCCAGCAGCTTGGGTGGGCCCAATCAGCCCCAGCATTTT
.	TRBJ1-2	.	TRBV30	CAWSRPGGYFGYTF	TGTGCCTGGAGTCGACCCGGAGGGTACTTTGGCTACACCTTC
.	TRBJ1-5	.	TRBV19	CASSIPFPNQPQHF	TGTGCCAGTAGTATTCCCTTCCCGAATCAGCCCCAGCATTTT
.	TRBJ1-2	.	TRBV27	CASSLSVATLFYGYTF	TGTGCCAGCAGTTTATCCGTCGCAACATTGTTCTATGGCTACACCTTC
.	TRBJ2-3	TRBD2	TRBV6-1	CASSEWSGTEYF	TGTGCCAGCAGTGAATGGAGCGGGACGGAGTATTTT
.	TRBJ1-2	TRBD1	TRBV30	CAWSAQGYYGYTF	TGTGCCTGGAGTGCACAGGGGTACTATGGCTACACCTTC
.	TRBJ1-1	TRBD1	TRBV6-1	CASTRTGGTEAFF	TGTGCCAGCACCCGGACAGGGGGCACTGAAGCTTTCTTT
.	TRBJ1-5	.	TRBV18	CASSPTGYSNQPQHF	TGTGCCAGCTCCCCTACAGGGTATAGCAATCAGCCCCAGCATTTT
.	TRBJ1-5	.	TRBV14	CASSQVAGQPQHF	TGTGCCAGCAGCCAAGTGGCGGGCCAGCCCCAGCATTTT
.	TRBJ1-1	TRBD1	TRBV6-5	CASSGETGVGTEAFF	TGTGCCAGCAGTGGTGAGACAGGGGTAGGGACTGAAGCTTTCTTT
few	TRBJ2-2	TRBD1	TRBV10-3	CAISTGQGGEQTGELFF	TGTGCCATCAGTACGGGACAGGGGGGGGAACAAACCGGGGAGCTGTTTTTT
.	TRBJ1-5	.	TRBV28	CASSFPGISNQPQHF	TGTGCCAGCAGTTTCCCAGGGATCAGCAATCAGCCCCAGCATTTT
.	TRBJ2-3	TRBD2	TRBV5-4	CASSSGGAGTDTQYF	TGTGCCAGCAGCTCCGGGGGGGCTGGCACAGATACGCAGTATTTT
.	TRBJ2-5	.	TRBV27	CASSRRGQRGETQYF	TGTGCCAGCAGTCGAAGGGGACAGCGGGGGGAGACCCAGTACTTC
.	TRBJ2-1	TRBD2	TRBV4-1	CASRLRLAGGNEQFF	TGCGCCAGCAGGCTAAGACTAGCGGGAGGCAATGAGCAGTTCTTC